The 23 T cell receptor beta chains reported below all come from one sample, sequenced in a study of patients and donors after allogeneic stem cell transplantation. TCRdb fed the RT-PCR reads into MiXCR, producing one record per CDR3 protein. The sample includes about 410,000 distinct CDR3 sequences, approximately 16% of them seen just once. The sample was blood, either unsorted or a sorted T cell fraction (not recorded which). The receptors derive from a human donor who was either an allogeneic HSCT recipient or a stem cell or donor lymphocyte infusion donor (not recorded which). It is not recorded whose cells these are; they may come from a transplant donor.

V usage is TRBV6-2 or TRBV6-3 and J usage is TRBJ2-2, with D perhaps matching TRBD1 (5 bases). CDR1 is MNHEY and CDR2 is SVGEGT in the germline V gene. V gave up 2 bases and J gave up 4 bases, with 14 bases separating them. CDR3 length equals 16 residues. The DNA for the CDR3 is TGTGCCAGCAGTTACGGGGCCAGGGCCGCCACCGGGGAGCTGTTTTTT. Translating gives CASSYGARAATGELFF.

This clonotype was seen only a few times. The chain is built from TRBV19 and TRBJ1-2, with TRBD1 matching 7 bases. CDR3 length: 14 residues. CDR1 is LNHDA and CDR2 is SQIVND in the germline V gene (reference sequence). V gave up 9 bases and J gave up 4 bases; unmatched junction bases: 11. CDR3 in amino acids: CASSRPGTVYGYTF. The CDR3 nucleotides read TGTGCCAGCTCCCGCCCCGGGACAGTCTATGGCTACACCTTC. Filled out from reference TRBV19 and TRBJ1-2, the complete variable domain reads DGGITQSPKYLFRKEGQNVTLSCEQNLNHDAMYWYRQDPGQGLRLIYYSQIVNDFQKGDIAEGYSVSREKKESFPLTVTSAQKNPTAFYLCASSRPGTVYGYTFGSGTRLTVV.

This clonotype was recorded at least ten times. The V call is TRBV5-1, the J call TRBJ1-1; D is uncertain. The CDR3 runs 12 residues. Trimming removed 1 base at V and 1 base at J, with 2 bases between. Looked up from germline, CDR1 is SGHRS and CDR2 is YFSETQ. The CDR3 nucleotides are TGCGCCAGCAGCTTGAAGAACACTGAAGCTTTCTTT. This translates into CASSLKNTEAFF.

This clonotype was counted between two and nine times. This chain connects TRBV19 to TRBJ2-7, with TRBD1 as a possible D gene (6 bases). The germline gives CDR1 LNHDA, CDR2 SQIVND (reference sequence). The CDR3 is 14 amino acids. The V gene lost 1 base and the J gene lost 9 bases, with 16 bases spanning the gap. In DNA form, the CDR3 reads TGTGCCAGTAGTATAGGGGACACGGATTCGGGGCAGTACTTC. Protein product: CASSIGDTDSGQYF.

This chain connects TRBV24-1 to TRBJ1-5, with 7 nucleotides matching TRBD1. Germline assignment: CDR1 KGHDR and CDR2 SFDVKD. After removal of 3 bases from V and 6 bases from J, the junction contained 7 bases not matched to a gene. The CDR3 spans 15 residues. The CDR3 reads CATSDGDSGGQPQHF. The CDR3 region has the DNA TGTGCCACCAGTGATGGGGACAGCGGAGGTCAGCCCCAGCATTTT.

This clonotype came up many times. The chain has TRBV29-1 and TRBJ1-4, with D uncertain. Germline lookup yields CDR1 SQVTM and CDR2 ANQGSEA. The CDR3 loop spans 10 amino acids. The CDR3 DNA reads as TGCAGTGCCCGAAATGAAAAACTGTTTTTT. Protein: CSARNEKLFF.

This clonotype was detected only a few times. The V call is TRBV7-2, the J call TRBJ2-7, with D uncertain. The CDR3 totals 14 residues. CDR1 SGHTA and CDR2 FQGNSA come from the germline V gene. The V end was cut by 5 bases, the J end by 4 bases, with 15 bases between. The DNA of the CDR3 is TGTGCCAGCAGCCCGGTAGCTGGCACGTACGAGCAGTACTTC. Translated, it gives CASSPVAGTYEQYF. The variable domain in full, completed from reference TRBV7-2 and TRBJ2-7, reads GAGVSQSPSNKVTEKGKDVELRCDPISGHTALYWYRQSLGQGLEFLIYFQGNSAPDKSGLPSDRFSAERTGGSVSTLTIQRTQQEDSAVYLCASSPVAGTYEQYFGPGTRLTVT.

Only a few counts were recorded for this clonotype. V is TRBV7-3 and J is TRBJ2-7; possibly TRBD2 for D (6 bases). This CDR3 region has 15 residues. V gave up 5 bases and J gave up 4 bases, with 18 bases separating them. CDR1 is SGHTA, CDR2 FQGTGA, per germline. The CDR3 nucleotides are TGTGCCAGCAGCCCTCGTCCCGGGACTTATTACGAGCAGTACTTC. Translation: CASSPRPGTYYEQYF.

This clonotype showed up just a few times. This chain uses TRBV11-2 with TRBJ2-7; D uncertain. With 5 bases removed from V and 2 bases from J, the gap between germline ends came to 16 bases. Germline CDR1 and CDR2: SGHAT and FQNNGV. This CDR3 contains 15 residues. This CDR3 is CASSPLFGQTYEQYF. The CDR3 DNA sequence: TGTGCCAGCAGCCCGCTTTTCGGCCAGACCTACGAGCAGTACTTC.

This clonotype was recorded a few times. The genes are TRBV24-1 and TRBJ2-3; unclear D gene. Trimming removed 4 bases at V and 3 bases at J, with 7 bases between. Germline loops: CDR1 KGHDR, CDR2 SFDVKD. This CDR3 is built from 13 residues. The CDR3 spells CATSEYITDTQYF. The CDR3 DNA is TGTGCCACCAGTGAATATATAACAGATACGCAGTATTTT.

This clonotype has just a few counts. The chain is built from TRBV6-1 and TRBJ1-2, with 8 bases identical to TRBD1. CDR3 length: 15 residues. V gave up 8 bases and J gave up 8 bases; unmatched junction bases: 16. Germline V gene data show CDR1 as MNHNS and CDR2 as SASEGT. CDR3 sequence (DNA): TGTGCCAGCGCCTGGACAGGGTCTCCCGCTAAAGGCTACACCTTC. This sequence encodes CASAWTGSPAKGYTF.

This sequence joins TRBV7-9 and TRBJ1-2; TRBD1 aligns across 8 bases. CDR3 length: 14 amino acids. Germline trimming cut 4 bases from V and 3 bases from J; bases unmatched to any gene: 4. Germline V CDR1 and CDR2: SEHNR, FQNEAQ (reference sequence). The DNA of the CDR3 is TGTGCCAGCAGCTCGGACAGGGACGACTATGGCTACACCTTC. This gives the protein CASSSDRDDYGYTF.

This clonotype showed up many times. The V and J genes are TRBV5-1 and TRBJ1-1, with D uncertain. V was trimmed by 1 base and J by 4 bases, leaving 8 bases between them. This CDR3 has 13 residues. Per germline, CDR1 SGHRS and CDR2 YFSETQ. CDR3: CASSLFTGTEAFF. CDR3 in DNA: TGCGCCAGCAGCTTGTTCACGGGCACTGAAGCTTTCTTT.

This clonotype has more than one count but fewer than ten. The J gene is TRBJ2-2, the V gene TRBV24-1; D is perhaps TRBD1 (7 bases). The V end was cut by 3 bases, the J end by 3 bases, with 13 bases between. Germline values: CDR1 KGHDR, CDR2 SFDVKD. The CDR3 sequence is 16 residues long. CDR3 amino acids: CATSDPGGGHTGELFF. The CDR3 nucleotides read TGTGCCACCAGTGATCCAGGGGGAGGTCACACCGGGGAGCTGTTTTTT.

This clonotype was seen many times. The chain couples TRBV20-1 to TRBJ1-2, with a tentative D call TRBD1 (6 bases). The CDR3 spans 13 residues. Germline-derived CDR1 and CDR2 are DFQATT and SNEGSKA (reference sequence). CDR3: CSASTGTYYGYTF. The CDR3 bases are TGCAGCGCATCTACAGGGACCTACTATGGCTACACCTTC.

This chain uses TRBV5-1 with TRBJ2-1; D remains ambiguous. CDR3 size: 13 residues. V was clipped by 2 bases and J by 2 bases, with 5 bases between them. The germline CDR1 and CDR2 sequences are SGHRS and YFSETQ. CDR3 bases: TGCGCCAGCAGCTTCGGACCCTACAATGAGCAGTTCTTC. Its translation: CASSFGPYNEQFF.

This clonotype was counted only a few times. The chain's CDR3 is CAWSVKGLASHEQFF. The CDR3 coding sequence is TGTGCCTGGAGTGTCAAGGGACTAGCGAGCCATGAGCAGTTCTTC. V is TRBV30 and J is TRBJ2-1; 10 bases map to TRBD2. The CDR3 runs to 15 residues. Germline V gives CDR1 GTSNPN, CDR2 SVGIG (reference sequence). Losses at the gene ends were 0 bases for V and 8 bases for J; bases not matched to a gene: 7.

This clonotype was picked up a small number of times. The CDR3 loop is CASSRGATNYGYTF. CDR3 in DNA: TGTGCCAGCTCCCGGGGGGCTACTAACTATGGCTACACCTTC. This chain uses TRBV18 with TRBJ1-2, with D maybe TRBD1 (6 bases). The CDR3 consists of 14 residues. V was shortened by 6 bases and J by 0 bases, with 11 bases between the two germline ends. The germline V gene has CDR1 KGHSH and CDR2 LQKENI.

This clonotype was found a few times. The chain uses TRBV5-8 and TRBJ2-5, with TRBD1 matching over 8 bases. With V trimmed by 0 bases and J by 5 bases, 9 bases remained unmatched. CDR1 is SGHTS and CDR2 is YDEGEE in the germline V gene. The CDR3 is 16 amino acids. The CDR3 spells CASSLGVKDRVETQYF. CDR3 nucleotide sequence: TGTGCCAGCAGCTTGGGAGTCAAGGACAGGGTCGAGACCCAGTACTTC.

The rearrangement links TRBV6-2 or TRBV6-3 to TRBJ1-1; possibly TRBD1 for D (6 bases). The ends were cut back, 7 bases at V and 2 bases at J, with 11 bases in the middle. Germline CDR1 is MNHEY and CDR2 is SVGEGT. The CDR3 is made up of 13 amino acids. CDR3 loop: CASKRTENTEAFF. CDR3 nucleotide sequence: TGTGCCAGCAAGAGGACAGAAAACACTGAAGCTTTCTTT.

This clonotype was seen a handful of times. The CDR3 DNA reads TGCAGTGTTAGGACAGGGCACACCGGGGAGCTGTTTTTT. Its translation is CSVRTGHTGELFF. This sequence joins TRBV20-1 and TRBJ2-2; 8 bases match TRBD1. Germline CDR1 is DFQATT and CDR2 is SNEGSKA (reference sequence). V shed 7 bases and J 3 bases; nucleotides not matched to a gene: 4. This CDR3 region has 13 residues.

The J gene is TRBJ2-2, the V gene TRBV24-1, with a weak D call TRBD2 (6 bases). This CDR3 has 18 amino acids. Germline V gene sequence: CDR1 KGHDR, CDR2 SFDVKD. The ends were cut back, 0 bases at V and 1 base at J, with 14 bases in the middle. CDR3 sequence (DNA): TGTGCCACCAGTGATTTGCTGGGGAGCGGGCAGAACACCGGGGAGCTGTTTTTT. This translates into CATSDLLGSGQNTGELFF.

The rearrangement joins TRBV6-1 to TRBJ1-2, with 7 bases aligning to TRBD1. The junction had 7 bases not matched to a gene; V was cut back by 6 bases and J by 6 bases. CDR1 and CDR2 from the germline V gene are MNHNS and SASEGT. The CDR3 runs 13 residues. As DNA, the CDR3 is TGTGCCAGCAGACGCAGGGGGAAGGATGGCTACACCTTC. Protein: CASRRRGKDGYTF.